This T cell receptor beta chain was found in a study of blood T cells in healthy people across ages. Combining a sample-barcoded 5' primer with a J-beta primer mix, a second PCR ran for about 6 to 11 cycles. Each cDNA was tagged by a template-switch adaptor containing 12 random nucleotides. Using its own MiXCR run on the 5' RACE reads, TCRdb lists one record per CDR3 protein. Of 1,100,000 or so distinct CDR3 sequences listed, roughly 45% are singletons. Germline CDR1 MNHEY, CDR2 SVGAGI. The V gene end was trimmed by 0 bases and the J gene end by 0 bases; junction bases not matched to a gene: 1. The CDR3 has 15 residues.

The sample comprised blood. The V gene is TRBV6-5, the J gene TRBJ2-5, with 7 bases fitting TRBD2. This TCR derives from a woman aged 55-75 years in good health. CDR3: CASSYSGGYQETQYF. The CDR3 DNA sequence: TGTGCCAGCAGTTACTCGGGGGGGTACCAAGAGACCCAGTACTTC.